This record concerns one TCR beta chain sequence. As yet, its antigen is unknown. With 0 bases clipped from V and 0 bases from J, the junction kept 9 bases outside the gene matches. CDR1 is SGDLS and CDR2 is YYNGEE in the germline V gene. The CDR3 consists of 18 residues. PCR employed 60 Vbeta and 13 Jbeta primers. The table came from immunoSEQ multiplex PCR; TCRdb's copy has only in-frame clones and leaves some out. The sample holds about 140,000 clones, over 60% seen once. These data belong to a study of cytomegalovirus exposure and HLA in healthy donors. General study results and limits: Trimming of TCR beta V- and J-genes showed a link, identified in a later analysis, to a missense DCLRE1C variant. Sequencing depth across donors, presence/absence analyses assumed, was roughly uniform.

The rearrangement uses TRBV9 and TRBJ2-1; 7 positions match TRBD2. The TCR was taken from a male donor in good health and CMV-seropositive. Sequencing input: PBMCs. The CDR3 bases are TGTGCCAGCAGCGTAGGGGGGAGCGCGGGAGTCTCCTACAATGAGCAGTTCTTC. It encodes CASSVGGSAGVSYNEQFF.